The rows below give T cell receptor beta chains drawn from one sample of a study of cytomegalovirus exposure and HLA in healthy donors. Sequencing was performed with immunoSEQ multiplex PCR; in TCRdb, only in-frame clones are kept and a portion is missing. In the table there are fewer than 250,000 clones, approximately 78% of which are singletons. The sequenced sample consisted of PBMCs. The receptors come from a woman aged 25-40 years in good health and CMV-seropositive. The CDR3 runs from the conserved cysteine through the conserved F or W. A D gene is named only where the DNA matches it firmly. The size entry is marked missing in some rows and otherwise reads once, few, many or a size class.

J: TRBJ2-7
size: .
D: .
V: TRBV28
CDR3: CASSLPGESYEQYF
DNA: TGTGCCAGCAGTCTCCCAGGGGAATCCTACGAGCAGTACTTC

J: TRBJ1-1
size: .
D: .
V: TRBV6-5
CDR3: CASRRDPRGTEAFF
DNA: TGTGCCAGCAGACGGGATCCACGGGGCACTGAAGCTTTCTTT

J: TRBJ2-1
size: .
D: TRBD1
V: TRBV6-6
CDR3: CASRGPGTGYNEQFF
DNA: TGTGCCAGCAGAGGGCCCGGGACAGGTTACAATGAGCAGTTCTTC

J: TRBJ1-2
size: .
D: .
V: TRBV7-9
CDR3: CSSSLPGREYGYTF
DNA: TGTTCCAGCAGCCTCCCCGGGAGGGAGTATGGCTACACCTTC

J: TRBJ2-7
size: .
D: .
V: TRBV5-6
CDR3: CASSLADKYFYEQYF
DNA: TGTGCCAGCAGCTTGGCCGACAAGTACTTCTACGAGCAGTACTTC

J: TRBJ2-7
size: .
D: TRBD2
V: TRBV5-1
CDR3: CASSPGLPASSYEQYF
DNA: TGCGCCAGCAGCCCGGGACTACCCGCCTCCTCCTACGAGCAGTACTTC

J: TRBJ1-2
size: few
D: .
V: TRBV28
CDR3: CASSSATDVNYGYTF
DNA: TGTGCCAGCAGTTCGGCTACAGACGTCAACTATGGCTACACCTTC

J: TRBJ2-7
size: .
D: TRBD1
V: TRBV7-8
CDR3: CASTKAGVSDRVAGEQYF
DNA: TGTGCCAGCACCAAAGCAGGCGTGTCGGACAGGGTCGCAGGCGAGCAGTACTTC

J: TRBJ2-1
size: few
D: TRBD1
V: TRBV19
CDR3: CASSIDLTGGSYNEQFF
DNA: TGTGCCAGTAGTATAGACCTGACAGGGGGATCCTACAATGAGCAGTTCTTC

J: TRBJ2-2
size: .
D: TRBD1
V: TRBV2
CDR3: CASSLLQGAGELFF
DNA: TGTGCCAGCAGTTTACTACAGGGGGCCGGGGAGCTGTTTTTT

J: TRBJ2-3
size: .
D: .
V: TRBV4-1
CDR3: CASSQRGISTDTQYF
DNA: TGCGCCAGCAGCCAACGGGGGATCAGCACAGATACGCAGTATTTT

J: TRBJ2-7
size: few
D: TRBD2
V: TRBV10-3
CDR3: CAAASPGGTSKQYF
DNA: TGTGCCGCCGCTTCTCCCGGGGGGACTAGCAAGCAGTACTTC

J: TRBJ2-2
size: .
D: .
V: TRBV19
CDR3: CASSIGVPSRAGELFF
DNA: TGTGCCAGTAGTATAGGAGTCCCTAGTCGGGCCGGGGAGCTGTTTTTT

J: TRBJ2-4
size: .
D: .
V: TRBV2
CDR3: CASKRETAKNIQYF
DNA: TGTGCCAGCAAGCGAGAAACAGCCAAAAACATTCAGTACTTC

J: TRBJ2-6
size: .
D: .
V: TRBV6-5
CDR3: CASSQFAGANVLTF
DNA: TGTGCCAGCAGTCAATTCGCGGGGGCCAACGTCCTGACTTTC